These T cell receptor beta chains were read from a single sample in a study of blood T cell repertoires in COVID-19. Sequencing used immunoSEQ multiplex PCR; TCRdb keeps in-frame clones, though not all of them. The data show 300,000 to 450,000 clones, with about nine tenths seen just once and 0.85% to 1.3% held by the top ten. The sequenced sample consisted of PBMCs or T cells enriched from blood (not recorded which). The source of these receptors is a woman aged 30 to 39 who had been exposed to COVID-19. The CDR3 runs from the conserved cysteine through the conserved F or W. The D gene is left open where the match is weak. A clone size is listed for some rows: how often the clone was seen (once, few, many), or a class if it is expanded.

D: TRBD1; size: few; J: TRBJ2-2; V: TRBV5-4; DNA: TGTGCCAGCAGCGCAGACAGGGGGCTGGTGGCCGGGGAGCTGTTTTTT; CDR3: CASSADRGLVAGELFF
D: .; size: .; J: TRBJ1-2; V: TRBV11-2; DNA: TGTGCCAGCAGCTTTAGGGCGGACGGGAGGAGCTACACCTTC; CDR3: CASSFRADGRSYTF
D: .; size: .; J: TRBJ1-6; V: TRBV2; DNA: TGTGCCAGCAGTGCAGGGGCCGATAATTCACCCCTCCACTTT; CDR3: CASSAGADNSPLHF
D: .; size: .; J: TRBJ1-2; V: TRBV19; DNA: TGTGCCTCAGAAATGGGACAACCATCCACCTATGGCTACACCTTC; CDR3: CASEMGQPSTYGYTF
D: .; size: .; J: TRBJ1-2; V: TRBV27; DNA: TGTGCCAGCAGCCCCCAGGATAGTATAGGCTACACCTTC; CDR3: CASSPQDSIGYTF
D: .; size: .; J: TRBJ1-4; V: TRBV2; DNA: TGTGCCGAGTCCAGGGATAATGAAAAACTGTTTTTT; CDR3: CAESRDNEKLFF
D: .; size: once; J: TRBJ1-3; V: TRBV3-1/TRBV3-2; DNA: TGTGCCAGCAGCCAAGAGGTCCTAAGCTCTGGAAACACCATATATTTT; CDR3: CASSQEVLSSGNTIYF
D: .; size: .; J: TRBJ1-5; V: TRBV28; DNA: TGTGCCAGCATCAACAATCAGCCCCAGCATTTT; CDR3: CASINNQPQHF
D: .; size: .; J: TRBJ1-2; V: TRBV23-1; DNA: TGCGCCAGCAGTCAAATCGCCGGGGACAAAGGCTACACCTTC; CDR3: CASSQIAGDKGYTF
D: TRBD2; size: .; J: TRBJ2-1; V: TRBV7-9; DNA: TGTGCCAGCAGCTCCCCTCTAGCGGGAGGCGTCAATGAGCAGTTCTTC; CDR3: CASSSPLAGGVNEQFF
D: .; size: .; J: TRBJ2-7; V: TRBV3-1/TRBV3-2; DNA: TGTGCCAGCAGCCAAGAGTGGACAGCCGAGCAGTACTTC; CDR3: CASSQEWTAEQYF
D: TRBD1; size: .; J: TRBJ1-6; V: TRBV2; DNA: TGTGCCAGCAGTGAACAGAGTAGGGGGCTTAATTCACCCCTCCACTTT; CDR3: CASSEQSRGLNSPLHF
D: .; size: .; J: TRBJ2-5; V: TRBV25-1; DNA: TGTGCCAGCAGTGATCCAAGCGGTGGGGGCACAGAGACCCAGTACTTC; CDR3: CASSDPSGGGTETQYF
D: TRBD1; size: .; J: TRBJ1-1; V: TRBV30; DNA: TGTGCCTGGAGTGTAGGGGGACAGGCGAACACTGAAGCTTTCTTT; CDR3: CAWSVGGQANTEAFF
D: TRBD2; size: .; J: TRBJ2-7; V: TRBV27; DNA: TGTGCCAGCAGTGGGCGGGAGGGGCCGGTTTACGAGCAGTACTTC; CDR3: CASSGREGPVYEQYF
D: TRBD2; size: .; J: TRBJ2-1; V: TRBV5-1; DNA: TGCGCCAGCAGCTTGGGGGTGAGCGGGAGTATCGGTGAGCAGTTCTTC; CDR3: CASSLGVSGSIGEQFF
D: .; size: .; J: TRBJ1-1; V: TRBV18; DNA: TGTGCCAGCTCACCTTTTACACCACAGAACACTGAAGCTTTCTTT; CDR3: CASSPFTPQNTEAFF
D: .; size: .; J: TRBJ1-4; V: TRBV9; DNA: TGTGCCAGCAGCCCAGCGCTCGGTCCGGATTTTGGTGAACTGTTTTTT; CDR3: CASSPALGPDFGELFF
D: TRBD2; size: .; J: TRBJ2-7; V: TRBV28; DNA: TGTGCCAGCAGTTCCCCGGGAACGACTAGCGGCGGCTACGAGCAGTACTTC; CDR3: CASSSPGTTSGGYEQYF
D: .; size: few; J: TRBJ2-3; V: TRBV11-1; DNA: TGTGCCAGCAGCTTATCCCTTAGCGGCACAGATACGCAGTATTTT; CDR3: CASSLSLSGTDTQYF
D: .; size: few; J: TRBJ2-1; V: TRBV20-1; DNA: TGCAGTGCTAGTTATTTAGATGAGCAGTTCTTC; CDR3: CSASYLDEQFF
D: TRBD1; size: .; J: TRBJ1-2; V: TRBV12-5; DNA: TGTGCTAGTGGTTATCCTAGCGACAGGGCCGATGGCTACACCTTC; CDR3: CASGYPSDRADGYTF
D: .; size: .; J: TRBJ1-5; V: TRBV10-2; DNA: TGCGCCAGCAGTGAGTCCGACAGAAATCAGCCCCAGCATTTT; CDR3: CASSESDRNQPQHF
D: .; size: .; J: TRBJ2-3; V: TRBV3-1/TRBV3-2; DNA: TGTGCCAGCAGCCGCCTTCAAGAGGCTACCCCGAATTCAGATACGCAGTATTTT; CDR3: CASSRLQEATPNSDTQYF
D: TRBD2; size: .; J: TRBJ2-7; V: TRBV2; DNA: TGTGCCAGCAGGGGGGGGGTAACCTACGAGCAGTACTTC; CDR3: CASRGGVTYEQYF
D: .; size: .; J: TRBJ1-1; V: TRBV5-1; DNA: TGCGCCAGCAGCCCCTTACAGGAATCGGGCACTGAAGCTTTCTTT; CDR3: CASSPLQESGTEAFF
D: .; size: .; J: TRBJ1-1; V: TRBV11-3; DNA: TGTGCCAGCAGCCAACCCGCGGTGAACACTGAAGCTTTCTTT; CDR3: CASSQPAVNTEAFF
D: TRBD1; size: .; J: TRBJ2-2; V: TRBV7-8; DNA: TGTGCCAGCAGCTTGAGACAGGGCTATACCGGGGAGCTGTTTTTT; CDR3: CASSLRQGYTGELFF
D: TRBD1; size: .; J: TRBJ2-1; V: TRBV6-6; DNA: TGTGCCAGCAGGGACAGGGGCAATGAGCAGTTCTTC; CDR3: CASRDRGNEQFF
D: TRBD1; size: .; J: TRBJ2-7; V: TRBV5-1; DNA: TGCGCCAGCAGCCCTCGACAGGGCATGGACGAGCAGTACTTC; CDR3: CASSPRQGMDEQYF
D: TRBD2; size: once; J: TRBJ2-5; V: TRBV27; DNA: TGTGCCAGCAGTTTATGGGGGACTAGCGGGAGCGAACCTAAAGAGACCCAGTACTTC; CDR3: CASSLWGTSGSEPKETQYF
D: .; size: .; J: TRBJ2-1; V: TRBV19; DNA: TGTGCCAGCAGCCCAGGGGAATCCTACAATGAGCAGTTCTTC; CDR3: CASSPGESYNEQFF
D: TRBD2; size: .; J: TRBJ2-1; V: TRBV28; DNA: TGTGCCAGCAGTTTAACAGGCGGGAGTAATAATTTCAATGAGCAGTTCTTC; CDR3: CASSLTGGSNNFNEQFF
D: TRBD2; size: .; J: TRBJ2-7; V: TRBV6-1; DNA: TGTGCCAGCAGTGGCGCCGGGACTAGCGGGAGCTACGAGCAGTACTTC; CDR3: CASSGAGTSGSYEQYF
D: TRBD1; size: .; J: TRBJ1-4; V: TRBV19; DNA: TGTGCCAGTAGTATCCGACAGGGGGCGAATGAAAAACTGTTTTTT; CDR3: CASSIRQGANEKLFF
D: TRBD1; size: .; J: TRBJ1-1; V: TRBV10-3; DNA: TGTGCCATCCGACAGGGGGGTTCCACTGAAGCTTTCTTT; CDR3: CAIRQGGSTEAFF
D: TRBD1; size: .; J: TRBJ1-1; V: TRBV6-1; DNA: TGTGCCAGCAGTGAAACGGGACAGGGGTACACTGAAGCTTTCTTT; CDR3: CASSETGQGYTEAFF
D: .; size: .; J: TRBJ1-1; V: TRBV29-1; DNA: TGCAGCGTAGTCGCAGGGAAAAACACTGAAGCTTTCTTT; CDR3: CSVVAGKNTEAFF
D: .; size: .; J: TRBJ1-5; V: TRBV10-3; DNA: TGTGCCATCAGTGAGCCCGAGGGTTCGGGACAGCCCCAGCATTTT; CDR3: CAISEPEGSGQPQHF
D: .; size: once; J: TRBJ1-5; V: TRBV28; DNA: TGTGCCTCTAAGGGGGGGAGCAATCAGCCCCAGCATTTT; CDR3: CASKGGSNQPQHF
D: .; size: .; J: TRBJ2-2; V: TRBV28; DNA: TGTGCCAGCAACCCCACGGGAACCGGCACCGGGGAGCTGTTTTTT; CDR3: CASNPTGTGTGELFF
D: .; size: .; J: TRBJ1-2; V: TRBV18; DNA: TGTGCCAGCTCACCGTCGAGTAACTATGGCTACACCTTC; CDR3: CASSPSSNYGYTF
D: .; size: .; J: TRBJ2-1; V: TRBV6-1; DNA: TGTGCCAGCAGTGAACAGTCGGGAAGCTACAGTGAGCAGTTCTTC; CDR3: CASSEQSGSYSEQFF
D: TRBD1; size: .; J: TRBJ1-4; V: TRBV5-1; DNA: TGCGCCAGCAGCTCCGGGACAGGGAGAAATGAAAAACTGTTTTTT; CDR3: CASSSGTGRNEKLFF
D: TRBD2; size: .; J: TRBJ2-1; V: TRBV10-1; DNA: TGCGCCAGCAGTGAGTCGTGGAGCGGGAGTTCCCAGTTCTTC; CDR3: CASSESWSGSSQFF
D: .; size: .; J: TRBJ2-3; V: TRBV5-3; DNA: TGTGCCAGAAGCCGAACTCGGGAGACCCGCACAGATACGCAGTATTTT; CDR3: CARSRTRETRTDTQYF
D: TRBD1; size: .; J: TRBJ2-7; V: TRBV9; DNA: TGTGCCAGCAGCGGACAGGGCAAAGAGCAGTACTTC; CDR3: CASSGQGKEQYF
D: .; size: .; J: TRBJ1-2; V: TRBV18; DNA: TGTGCCAGCTCACCACGGGACACCCCTAACTATGGCTACACCTTC; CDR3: CASSPRDTPNYGYTF
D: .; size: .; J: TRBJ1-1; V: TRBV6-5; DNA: TGTGCCAGCAGTTACAGCGTTGGATACACTGAAGCTTTCTTT; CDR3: CASSYSVGYTEAFF
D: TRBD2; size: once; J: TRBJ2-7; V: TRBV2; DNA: TGTGCCAGCAGTGTTTTGGGACTAGGAACTGGCGAGCAGTACTTC; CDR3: CASSVLGLGTGEQYF